One and the same sample provided the 6 T cell receptor beta chains below, sequenced in a study of blood T cell repertoires in COVID-19. Data came from immunoSEQ multiplex PCR; TCRdb stores just in-frame clones and leaves some out. The sample has fewer than 250,000 clones, over 80% seen once. The sequenced sample consisted of peripheral blood. These receptors all come from a human donor in a cohort sampled during active COVID-19.

V gene TRBV2 combines with J gene TRBJ1-5; unclear D gene. The CDR3 extends over 15 amino acids. Germline-derived CDR1 and CDR2 are SNHLY and FYNNEI. The ends were cut back, 1 base at V and 0 bases at J, with 7 bases in the middle. The CDR3 loop reads CASSEVSPSNQPQHF. The CDR3 DNA is TGTGCCAGCAGTGAAGTCAGTCCTAGCAATCAGCCCCAGCATTTT.

This chain links TRBV6-5 with TRBJ1-5; D is unresolved. CDR3 length: 12 residues. V was clipped by 4 bases and J by 4 bases, with 5 bases between them. CDR1 and CDR2 from the germline V gene are MNHEY and SVGAGI. The CDR3 nucleotides are TGTGCCAGCAGTTCCAGAAATCAGCCCCAGCATTTT. Translated, it gives CASSSRNQPQHF.

The CDR3 sequence is CASSVNLASNEQFF. The CDR3 coding sequence is TGTGCCAGCAGCGTAAACCTAGCGAGCAATGAGCAGTTCTTC. This chain connects TRBV9 to TRBJ2-1, with D perhaps matching TRBD2 (6 bases). The CDR3 totals 14 residues. The V end lost 1 base, the J end lost 6 bases, and 11 bases lay between the germline ends. CDR1 SGDLS and CDR2 YYNGEE come from the germline V gene.

This sequence joins TRBV11-2 and TRBJ2-7; D might be TRBD1 (6 bases). V was clipped by 5 bases and J by 0 bases, with 8 bases between them. This CDR3 spans 13 amino acids. The germline gives CDR1 SGHAT, CDR2 FQNNGV. CDR3 in DNA: TGTGCCAGCAGCGCAGGGGTCTCCTACGAGCAGTACTTC. It yields the protein CASSAGVSYEQYF.

The rearrangement links TRBV19 to TRBJ2-7, with 7 bases aligning to TRBD2. Losses at the gene ends were 4 bases for V and 5 bases for J; bases not matched to a gene: 5. The CDR3 is made up of 13 amino acids. Per the germline V gene, CDR1 is LNHDA and CDR2 is SQIVND (reference sequence). DNA of the CDR3: TGTGCCAGTAGTAGGACTAGGATCCACGAGCAGTACTTC. Translating it yields CASSRTRIHEQYF.

The rearrangement links TRBV6-1 to TRBJ2-1, with 9 bases lining up with TRBD2. CDR1 and CDR2 (germline): MNHNS, SASEGT. The CDR3 is 16 residues long. With V trimmed by 4 bases and J by 3 bases, 7 bases remained unmatched. The CDR3 coding sequence is TGTGCCAGCAGTGCCGGACTAGCGCCGCGCTACAATGAGCAGTTCTTC. Its translation is CASSAGLAPRYNEQFF.